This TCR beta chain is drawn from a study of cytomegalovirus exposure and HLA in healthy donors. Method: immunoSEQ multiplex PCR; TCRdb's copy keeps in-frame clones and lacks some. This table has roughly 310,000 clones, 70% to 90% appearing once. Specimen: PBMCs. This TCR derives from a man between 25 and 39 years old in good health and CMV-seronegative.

The CDR3 is CASSTGATNEKLFF. For the CDR3, the DNA is TGCGCCAGCTCTACGGGGGCAACTAATGAAAAACTGTTTTTT. This chain connects TRBV5-1 to TRBJ1-4; maybe TRBD1 (5 bases). CDR3 size: 14 residues. Trimming removed 7 bases from V and 0 bases from J, with 10 bases in between. Looked up from germline, CDR1 is SGHRS and CDR2 is YFSETQ.